This TCR beta chain stems from a study of radiotherapy plus CTLA-4 blockade in lung cancer. The CDR3 length is 15 residues. V lost 5 bases, J lost 11 bases, and 14 bases stayed unmatched. The V gene's germline CDR1 is SGHTA and CDR2 FQGNSA. Profiling relied on immunoSEQ multiplex PCR, and the TCRdb table lists in-frame clones only, not all of them. The sample includes tens of thousands of clones, about 85% of them seen just once. General study points: Researchers report tumor-derived TCR clones expanding in blood after radiotherapy plus ipilimumab. Together with interferon-beta, which increased in serum after radiation, early dynamic changes in blood T cell clones were reportedly the best predictors of response.

Worth noting for this clone: What it binds is unknown.

The input for sequencing was peripheral blood, taken from a patient treated with radiotherapy plus ipilimumab. The rearrangement links TRBV7-2 to TRBJ1-1; TRBD1 matches 10 bases. The TCR comes from a human donor with non-small cell lung cancer whose response to radiotherapy plus ipilimumab could not be evaluated. In nucleotides, the CDR3 is TGTGCCAGCAGCAGAGGACAGGGGGAGGTCTCAGGGGCTTTCTTT. It yields the protein CASSRGQGEVSGAFF. Full variable domain (rest looked up from reference TRBV7-2 and TRBJ1-1): GAGVSQSPSNKVTEKGKDVELRCDPISGHTALYWYRQSLGQGLEFLIYFQGNSAPDKSGLPSDRFSAERTGGSVSTLTIQRTQQEDSAVYLCASSRGQGEVSGAFFGQGTRLTVV.